This TCR beta chain was found in a study of Ad26.COV2.S vaccination and SARS-CoV-2 variants. Here immunoSEQ multiplex PCR was the method, and the copy in TCRdb shows in-frame clones only, minus some. The sample has 300,000 to 350,000 clones, about 89% seen once. Details on this clone: Its antigen is currently unknown.

Study results and limitations: The TCR breadth and depth analyses may have produced an underestimate of total T cell responses. Substantial response breadth was reportedly seen for spike-specific CD8+ and CD4+ T cells after vaccination. Individuals receiving vaccine had higher spike-specific TCR breadth than placebo recipients did.

Trimming at V came to 5 bases and at J to 6 bases, leaving 8 bases not matched to a gene. The CDR3 runs 15 residues. Germline assignment: CDR1 SEHNR and CDR2 FQNEAQ (reference sequence). As to treatment: about 20 received Ad26.COV2.S at low or high dose, single or two shots; 5 received placebo; per-sample allocation not given. Each sample was drawn 63 days after the first injection (of vaccine or placebo). The vaccine antigen was prefusion-stabilized Wuhan SARS-CoV-2 spike. This TCR was sampled from a person aged 18-65 years who received the Ad26.COV2.S COVID-19 vaccine or a placebo. The sample here was peripheral blood, taken in a trial of Ad26.COV2.S vaccine versus placebo. J is TRBJ2-1 and V is TRBV7-9; 9 bases align to TRBD1. The CDR3 sequence is CASSASGQGSNEQFF. The CDR3 DNA reads as TGTGCCAGCAGCGCCTCGGGACAGGGTTCCAATGAGCAGTTCTTC.